The TCR beta chain described here comes from a study of Ad26.COV2.S vaccination and SARS-CoV-2 variants. The treatment here: roughly 20 received Ad26.COV2.S at low or high dose, single or two shots; a few received placebo; per-sample allocation not given. Sampling took place 63 days after the first vaccine or placebo injection. V lost 0 bases and J lost 4, with 12 bases in between. The CDR3 has 15 residues. Germline V gene lookup returns CDR1 MNHNS and CDR2 SASEGT. Sequencing used immunoSEQ multiplex PCR; TCRdb keeps in-frame clones, though not all of them. The table records over 300,000 clones, 80% to 90% of them present only once.

This TCR was sampled from a person between 18 and 59 years old who received the Ad26.COV2.S COVID-19 vaccine or a placebo. The sample consisted of peripheral blood, taken in a trial of Ad26.COV2.S vaccine versus placebo. The rearrangement uses TRBV6-1 and TRBJ1-2; D not certain. The CDR3 is CASSEALQLFYGYTF. The CDR3 region has the DNA TGTGCCAGCAGTGAAGCCTTACAGCTCTTCTATGGCTACACCTTC.